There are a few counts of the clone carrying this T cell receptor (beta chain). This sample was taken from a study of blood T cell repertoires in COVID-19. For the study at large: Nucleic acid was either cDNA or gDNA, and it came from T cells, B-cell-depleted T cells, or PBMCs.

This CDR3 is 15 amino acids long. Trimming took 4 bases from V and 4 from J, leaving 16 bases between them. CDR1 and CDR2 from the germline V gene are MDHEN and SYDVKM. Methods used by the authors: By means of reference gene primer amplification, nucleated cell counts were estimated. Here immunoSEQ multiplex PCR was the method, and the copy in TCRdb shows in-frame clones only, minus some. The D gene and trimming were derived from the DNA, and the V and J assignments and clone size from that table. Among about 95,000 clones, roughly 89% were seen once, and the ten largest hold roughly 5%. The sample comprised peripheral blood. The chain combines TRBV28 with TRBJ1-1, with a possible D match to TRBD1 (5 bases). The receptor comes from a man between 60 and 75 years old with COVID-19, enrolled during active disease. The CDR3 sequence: CASSSGGWRITEAFF. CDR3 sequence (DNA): TGTGCCAGCAGTTCGGGGGGGTGGCGAATCACTGAAGCTTTCTTT.